This T cell receptor (beta chain) was sequenced during a study of identical twins. The germline CDR1 and CDR2 sequences are SGHVS and FNYEAQ. The CDR3 runs to 14 residues. V was cut by 1 base and J by 8 bases, with 14 bases left in between. Through template switching, a universal primer site was introduced, and the cDNA contained unique molecular identifiers. One entry per CDR3 protein results from TCRdb running MiXCR on the 5' RACE reads. The sample consists of some 260,000 distinct CDR3 sequences, 11% to 15% of them appearing once. The genes are TRBV7-6 and TRBJ1-1; unclear D gene. The source is a woman in her late teens or twenties in good health. The sample was memory (CD45RO+) T cells sorted from blood. The CDR3 DNA is TGTGCCAGCAGCTTAGAGATCGCGAAAGGGGAAGCTTTCTTT. This gives the protein CASSLEIAKGEAFF.